A single sample gave rise to the 5 T cell receptor beta chains below, sequenced in a study of cytomegalovirus exposure and HLA in healthy donors. Amplification used 60 Vbeta primers and 13 Jbeta primers. Profiled with immunoSEQ multiplex PCR; TCRdb holds only in-frame clones, not every one. The sample yields around 230,000 clones, about four fifths seen once. Sequencing was carried out using PBMCs. The receptors were sampled from a man aged 40-49 years in good health and CMV-seropositive.

V is TRBV6-5 and J is TRBJ1-1; 7 bases agree with TRBD1. The CDR3 extends over 15 amino acids. Losses at the gene ends were 7 bases for V and 0 bases for J; bases not matched to a gene: 8. The germline gives CDR1 MNHEY, CDR2 SVGAGI. The CDR3 is CASTRDRSMNTEAFF. The CDR3 coding sequence is TGTGCCAGCACTAGGGACAGATCGATGAACACTGAAGCTTTCTTT.

A note on this clone: At the DNA level, this CDR3 is encoded by other sequences in the same sample as well. The rearrangement uses TRBV2 and TRBJ1-5, with no clear D. This CDR3 contains 14 residues. CDR1 and CDR2 from the germline V gene are SNHLY and FYNNEI. V lost 3 bases and J 1 base, leaving 7 bases between the germline ends. The CDR3 nucleotides read TGTGCCAGCAGTGACAGAACAAGCAATCAGCCCCAGCATTTT. Translating it yields CASSDRTSNQPQHF.

This rearrangement joins TRBV4-1 to TRBJ2-1; weak D call: TRBD2 (7 bases). V was trimmed by 0 bases and J by 6 bases, leaving 12 bases between them. There are 15 residues in the CDR3. Germline assignment: CDR1 MGHRA and CDR2 YSYEKL. The CDR3 nucleotides read TGCGCCAGCAGCCAAGATGGGGGGGCAGGCAATGAGCAGTTCTTC. This sequence encodes CASSQDGGAGNEQFF.

A few counts support this clone. The chain carries TRBV5-1 and TRBJ1-2; a weak D match, TRBD1 (6 bases). V was clipped by 0 bases and J by 4 bases, with 10 bases between them. This CDR3 has 14 residues. Looked up from germline, CDR1 is SGHRS and CDR2 is YFSETQ. In DNA, the CDR3 is TGCGCCAGCAGCTTGGAGGGGGGGAGCTATGGCTACACCTTC. Translation: CASSLEGGSYGYTF.

This chain joins TRBV12-5 and TRBJ1-2; D gene uncertain. Trimming cost V 6 bases and J 3 bases, with 17 bases left between them. This CDR3 has 15 amino acids. Germline-derived CDR1 and CDR2 are LGHNT and FRNRAP. CDR3 coding DNA: TGTGCTAGTGGGCCATCCCTGAGGGTGTACTATGGCTACACCTTC. Protein sequence: CASGPSLRVYYGYTF. The full variable domain, in which reference TRBV12-5 and TRBJ1-2 provide the parts outside the CDR3, is DARVTQTPRHKVTEMGQEVTMRCQPILGHNTVFWYRQTMMQGLELLAYFRNRAPLDDSGMPKDRFSAEMPDATLATLKIQPSEPRDSAVYFCASGPSLRVYYGYTFGSGTRLTVV.